These 9 T cell receptor beta chains were sequenced from one sample in a study of shared clonotypes between healthy human individuals. CD45RO-negative CD8 cells positively selected for CCR7 made up the naive population, which excluded terminally differentiated effector memory CD45RA+ cells. Clones were read by immunoSEQ multiplex PCR, and TCRdb kept only the in-frame ones, dropping some. The sample contains fewer than 1 million clones, around 96% of which appear only once. The sample taken for sequencing was naive CD8+ T cells sorted from blood. Every receptor here comes from a man aged 25 to 45 in good health.

Concerning this clone itself: The sample carries other DNA sequences with the same CDR3. The J gene is TRBJ2-7, the V gene TRBV27; D remains unclear. V gave up 3 bases and J gave up 0 bases, with 6 bases separating them. This CDR3 contains 13 residues. Germline CDR1 is MNHEY and CDR2 is SMNVEV (reference sequence). CDR3 in DNA: TGTGCCAGCAGTTTCAGTTTCTCCTACGAGCAGTACTTC. It specifies CASSFSFSYEQYF.

The chain recombines TRBV4-1 with TRBJ2-5; D call uncertain. V was trimmed by 6 bases and J by 6 bases, leaving 14 bases between them. CDR1 and CDR2 (germline): MGHRA, YSYEKL. The CDR3 totals 13 residues. In nucleotides, the CDR3 is TGCGCCAGCAGTGACCAGGTGATCAAGACCCAGTACTTC. Amino acid sequence: CASSDQVIKTQYF.

This clone was detected only once. The chain uses TRBV5-1 and TRBJ2-7, with a possible D match to TRBD2 (5 bases). This CDR3 has 13 amino acids. Trimming took off 4 bases at V and 3 bases at J, with 11 bases between the two ends. Germline V gene lookup returns CDR1 SGHRS and CDR2 YFSETQ. The CDR3 region has the DNA TGCGCCAGCAGCCATGGACTCGACTACGAGCAGTACTTC. This sequence encodes CASSHGLDYEQYF. Based on the CDR3 plus reference TRBV5-1 and TRBJ2-7, the full variable domain is KAGVTQTPRYLIKTRGQQVTLSCSPISGHRSVSWYQQTPGQGLQFLFEYFSETQRNKGNFPGRFSGRQFSNSRSEMNVSTLELGDSALYLCASSHGLDYEQYFGPGTRLTVT.

This chain connects TRBV29-1 to TRBJ2-3, with D unresolved. The CDR3 length is 13 residues. In germline, CDR1 is SQVTM, CDR2 ANQGSEA. Trimming took 3 bases from V and 2 from J, leaving 9 bases between them. The CDR3 spells CSVEFLNTDTQYF. Here the CDR3 DNA reads TGCAGCGTTGAGTTTCTTAACACAGATACGCAGTATTTT.

The chain recombines TRBV28 with TRBJ2-1; 8 bases are a match to TRBD2. The germline V gene encodes CDR1 MDHEN and CDR2 SYDVKM. This CDR3 has 14 amino acids. The ends lost 3 bases at V and 5 bases at J; junction bases unmatched: 3. The CDR3 spells CASSFAGGHNEQFF. CDR3 coding DNA: TGTGCCAGCAGTTTCGCGGGAGGCCACAATGAGCAGTTCTTC.

The chain joins TRBV6-5 to TRBJ2-7, with 7 bases matching TRBD1. The CDR3 loop spans 14 amino acids. From germline, CDR1 is MNHEY and CDR2 SVGAGI. With V trimmed by 5 bases and J by 3 bases, 7 bases remained unmatched. As DNA, the CDR3 is TGTGCCAGCAGTCTGACAGGGTGGCACTACGAGCAGTACTTC. It is translated as CASSLTGWHYEQYF.

The chain couples TRBV5-5 to TRBJ2-5; a possible D gene is TRBD2 (5 bases). The germline gives CDR1 SGHKS, CDR2 YYEKEE (reference sequence). Trimming pared 0 bases from V and 1 base from J, leaving 10 bases between. The CDR3 runs to 15 residues. CDR3 nucleotide sequence: TGTGCCAGCAGCTTGGCTCTAGCTGGCCAAGAGACCCAGTACTTC. It codes for CASSLALAGQETQYF.

The chain joins TRBV18 to TRBJ1-4; possible D gene TRBD1, 5 bases. From germline, CDR1 is KGHSH and CDR2 LQKENI. Deletions cut 3 bases from V and 0 bases from J, with 5 bases between. CDR3 size: 14 residues. Here the CDR3 reads CASSPGPTNEKLFF. Written as DNA, the CDR3 is TGTGCCAGCTCACCGGGGCCAACTAATGAAAAACTGTTTTTT.

This clone was recorded only once. The chain uses TRBV5-4 and TRBJ2-5; TRBD2 is a possible D gene (6 bases). This CDR3 contains 14 residues. CDR1 and CDR2 (germline): SGHNT, YYREEE (reference sequence). Trimming removed 0 bases from V and 5 bases from J, with 11 bases in between. The CDR3 loop is CASSLAGELETQYF. The CDR3 coding sequence is TGTGCCAGCAGCTTGGCGGGGGAGCTGGAGACCCAGTACTTC.